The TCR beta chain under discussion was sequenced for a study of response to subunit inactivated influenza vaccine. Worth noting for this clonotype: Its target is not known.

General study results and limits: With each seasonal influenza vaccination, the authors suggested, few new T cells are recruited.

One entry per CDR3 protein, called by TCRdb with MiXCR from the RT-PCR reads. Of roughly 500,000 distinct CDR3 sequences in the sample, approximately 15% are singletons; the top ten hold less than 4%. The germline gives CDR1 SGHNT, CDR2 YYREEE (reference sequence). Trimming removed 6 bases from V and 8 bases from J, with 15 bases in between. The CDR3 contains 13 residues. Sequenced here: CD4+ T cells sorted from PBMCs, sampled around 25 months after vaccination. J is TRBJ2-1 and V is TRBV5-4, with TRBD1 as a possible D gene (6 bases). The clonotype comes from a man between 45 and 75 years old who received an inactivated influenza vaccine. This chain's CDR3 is CASNLDSLDEQFF. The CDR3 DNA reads TGTGCCAGCAATTTGGACAGCTTGGATGAGCAGTTCTTC.